Listed here is a single T cell receptor (beta chain). There are 13 residues in the CDR3. Looked up from germline, CDR1 is SGDLS and CDR2 is YYNGEE. V was trimmed by 0 bases and J by 3 bases, leaving 7 bases between them. This entry belongs to a study of cytomegalovirus exposure and HLA in healthy donors. Generated by immunoSEQ multiplex PCR, the TCRdb table keeps only in-frame clones and is missing some. In the table there are more than 250,000 clones, around 87% of which are singletons. The chain combines TRBV9 with TRBJ2-7; no reliable D call. This sequence originates from a woman aged 25-40 years in good health and CMV-seropositive. Specimen: PBMCs. CDR3 sequence (DNA): TGTGCCAGCAGCGTAGAACCGAACTACGAGCAGTACTTC. As protein: CASSVEPNYEQYF. The complete variable domain, with remaining parts taken from reference TRBV9 and TRBJ2-7, reads DSGVTQTPKHLITATGQRVTLRCSPRSGDLSVYWYQQSLDQGLQFLIQYYNGEERAKGNILERFSAQQFPDLHSELNLSSLELGDSALYFCASSVEPNYEQYFGPGTRLTVT.